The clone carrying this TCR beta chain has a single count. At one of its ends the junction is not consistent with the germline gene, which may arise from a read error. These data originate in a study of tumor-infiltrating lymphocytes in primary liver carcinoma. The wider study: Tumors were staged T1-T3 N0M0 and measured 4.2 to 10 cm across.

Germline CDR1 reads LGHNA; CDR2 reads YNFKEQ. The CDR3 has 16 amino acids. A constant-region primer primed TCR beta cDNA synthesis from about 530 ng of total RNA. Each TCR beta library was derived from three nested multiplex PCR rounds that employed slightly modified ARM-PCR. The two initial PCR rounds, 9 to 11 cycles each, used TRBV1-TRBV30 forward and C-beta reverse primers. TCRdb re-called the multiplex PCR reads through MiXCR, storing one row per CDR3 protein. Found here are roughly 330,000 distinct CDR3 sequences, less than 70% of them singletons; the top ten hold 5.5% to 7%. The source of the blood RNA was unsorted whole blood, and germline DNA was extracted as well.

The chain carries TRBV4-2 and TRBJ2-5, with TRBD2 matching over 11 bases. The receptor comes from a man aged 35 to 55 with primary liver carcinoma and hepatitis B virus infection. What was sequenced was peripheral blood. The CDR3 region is CVSSPLAGGWQETQYF. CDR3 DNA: TGTGTCAGCAGCCCTTTAGCGGGAGGGTGGCAAGAGACCCAGTACTTC.